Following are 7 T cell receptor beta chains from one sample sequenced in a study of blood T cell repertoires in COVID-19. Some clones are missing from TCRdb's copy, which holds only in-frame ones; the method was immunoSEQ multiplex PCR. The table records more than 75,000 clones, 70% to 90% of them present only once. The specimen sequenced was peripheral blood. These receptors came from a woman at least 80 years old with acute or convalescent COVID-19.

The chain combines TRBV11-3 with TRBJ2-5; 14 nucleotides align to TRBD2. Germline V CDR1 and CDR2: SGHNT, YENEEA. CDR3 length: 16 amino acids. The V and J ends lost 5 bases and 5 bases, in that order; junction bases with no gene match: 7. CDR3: CASSHGTSGGRETQYF. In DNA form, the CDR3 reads TGTGCCAGCAGCCATGGGACTAGCGGGGGTCGTGAGACCCAGTACTTC.

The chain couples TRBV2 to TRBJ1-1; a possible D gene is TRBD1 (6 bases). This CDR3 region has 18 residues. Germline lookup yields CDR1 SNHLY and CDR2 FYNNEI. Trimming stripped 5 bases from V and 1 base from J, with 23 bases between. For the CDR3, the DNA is TGTGCCAGCAGTCTCACCTTCCGACAGGTTGGCCAGAACACTGAAGCTTTCTTT. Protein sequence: CASSLTFRQVGQNTEAFF. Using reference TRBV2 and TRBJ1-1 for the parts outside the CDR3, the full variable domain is EPEVTQTPSHQVTQMGQEVILRCVPISNHLYFYWYRQILGQKVEFLVSFYNNEISEKSEIFDDQFSVERPDGSNFTLKIRSTKLEDSAMYFCASSLTFRQVGQNTEAFFGQGTRLTVV.

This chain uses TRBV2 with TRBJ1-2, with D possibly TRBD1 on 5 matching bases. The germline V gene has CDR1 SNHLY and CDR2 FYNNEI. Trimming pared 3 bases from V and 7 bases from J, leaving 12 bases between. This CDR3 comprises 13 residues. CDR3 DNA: TGTGCCAGCAGTGATCCGGGAGGGGTTGGCTACACCTTC. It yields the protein CASSDPGGVGYTF.

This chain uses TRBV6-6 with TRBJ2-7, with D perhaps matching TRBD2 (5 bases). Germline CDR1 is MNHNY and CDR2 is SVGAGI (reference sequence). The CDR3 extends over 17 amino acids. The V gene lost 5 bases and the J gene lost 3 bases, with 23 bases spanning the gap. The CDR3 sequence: CASSPYPLPGTDYEQYF. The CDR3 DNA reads TGTGCCAGCAGTCCATACCCACTACCGGGAACGGACTACGAGCAGTACTTC.

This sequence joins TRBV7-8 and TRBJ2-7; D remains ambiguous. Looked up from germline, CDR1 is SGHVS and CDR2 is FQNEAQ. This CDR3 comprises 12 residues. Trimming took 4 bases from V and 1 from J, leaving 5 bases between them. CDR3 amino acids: CASSYRSYEQYF. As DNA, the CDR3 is TGTGCCAGCAGCTACCGGTCCTACGAGCAGTACTTC.

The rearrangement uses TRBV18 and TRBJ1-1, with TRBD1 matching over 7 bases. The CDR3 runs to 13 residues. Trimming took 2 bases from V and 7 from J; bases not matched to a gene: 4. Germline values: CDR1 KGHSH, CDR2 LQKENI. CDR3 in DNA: TGTGCCAGCTCACCAATGGGACAGAATGAAGCTTTCTTT. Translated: CASSPMGQNEAFF.

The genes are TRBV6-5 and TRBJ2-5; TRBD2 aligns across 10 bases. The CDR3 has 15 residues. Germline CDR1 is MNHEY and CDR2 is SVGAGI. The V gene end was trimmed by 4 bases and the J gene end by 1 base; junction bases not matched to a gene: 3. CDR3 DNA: TGTGCCAGCAGTTTAAGCGGGGGGGGCCAAGAGACCCAGTACTTC. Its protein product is CASSLSGGGQETQYF.